The source of this TCR beta chain is a study of cytomegalovirus exposure and HLA in healthy donors. Findings and limits, study-wide: Most TCR sequences were rare, but some public TCRs occurred in many donors.

Sequencing used immunoSEQ multiplex PCR; TCRdb keeps in-frame clones, though not all of them. Of about 190,000 clones listed, over 65% were seen once; the top ten hold over 5.5%. The CDR3 runs to 13 residues. Germline V CDR1 and CDR2: SNHLY, FYNNEI. V lost 7 bases, J lost 6 bases, and 5 bases stayed unmatched. This clone has a handful of counts. Its specificity is not known. Sequences were obtained from PBMCs. This clonotype was obtained from a man in his late teens or twenties in good health and CMV-seropositive. The chain is built from TRBV2 and TRBJ1-2, with 10 bases fitting TRBD1. The CDR3 nucleotides read TGTGCCAGCACTGCCGGGACAGGGGATGGCTACACCTTC. Protein: CASTAGTGDGYTF.